The rows below give T cell receptor beta chains drawn from one sample of a study of shared clonotypes between healthy human individuals. Clones were read by immunoSEQ multiplex PCR, and TCRdb kept only the in-frame ones, dropping some. The sample holds approximately 1,500,000 clones, about 98% seen once. Sequenced sample: naive CD4+ T cells sorted from blood. The receptors stem from a man aged 25-45 years in good health. Both conserved end residues are part of each CDR3. D genes are given only for firm matches. Clone size is given for some rows only: seen once, a few or many times, or a class if the clone is expanded.

CDR3nt	CDR3aa	j_gene	v_gene	d_gene	abundance	len
TGTGCCAGCAGCTACCTTTATGGGAGGGATCACGAGCAGTACTTC	CASSYLYGRDHEQYF	TRBJ2-7	TRBV7-6	TRBD2	NA	15
TGTGCCAGCAGCTCCGCAACCATAAACTTC	CASSSATINF	TRBJ2-5	TRBV7-2	NA	NA	10
TGTGCCAGCAGCTTCACAGCGGACTCCTACGAGCAGTACTTC	CASSFTADSYEQYF	TRBJ2-7	TRBV13	NA	NA	14
TGTGCCAGCAGCTTAGGGACCCACCAAGAGACCCAGTACTTC	CASSLGTHQETQYF	TRBJ2-5	TRBV7-2	NA	NA	14
TGTGCCAGCTCACCACCGGGGGCCGCGGGGGGACTCGAGCAGTACTTC	CASSPPGAAGGLEQYF	TRBJ2-7	TRBV18	TRBD2	NA	16
TGTGCCAGCAGCAAGGGGACAGCCTTAATTCAGTACTTC	CASSKGTALIQYF	TRBJ2-4	TRBV27	TRBD1	NA	13
TGTGCCAGCAGCACAGGACTAGCGGGAGAGGGCGATGAGCAGTTCTTC	CASSTGLAGEGDEQFF	TRBJ2-1	TRBV5-4	TRBD2	NA	16
TGTGCCAGCAGTGAAGCGAGGGCTGAAAAACTGTTTTTT	CASSEARAEKLFF	TRBJ1-4	TRBV2	NA	once	13
TGCGCCAGCAGCCGAGACCCATCCGGACATGAGCAGTTCTTC	CASSRDPSGHEQFF	TRBJ2-1	TRBV4-1	NA	NA	14
TGTGCCAGCAATGGGCTAGCGGGACACAATGAGCAGTTCTTC	CASNGLAGHNEQFF	TRBJ2-1	TRBV2	TRBD2	once	14
TGTGCCAGCAGTACTTTTGAGGGGGATACGCAGTATTTT	CASSTFEGDTQYF	TRBJ2-3	TRBV6-1	NA	NA	13
TGTGCCAGCAGCCTTTCTAGCGGAAATCCCTACGAGCAGTACTTC	CASSLSSGNPYEQYF	TRBJ2-7	TRBV7-2	TRBD2	NA	15
TGTGCCAGTAGTATGCTGACAGGGAACTATGGCTACACCTTC	CASSMLTGNYGYTF	TRBJ1-2	TRBV19	TRBD1	once	14
TGTGCCAGCAGTCCCGGACTAGCGGGAGGCGGGGGAGATACGCAGTATTTT	CASSPGLAGGGGDTQYF	TRBJ2-3	TRBV27	TRBD2	NA	17
TGTGCCAGCAGCGTAATCGAGGCAGTCCCTACCGAGCAGTACTTC	CASSVIEAVPTEQYF	TRBJ2-7	TRBV9	NA	NA	15
TGTGCCAGCAGTCAGGGACTAGAAGGGTTCTACGAGCAGTACTTC	CASSQGLEGFYEQYF	TRBJ2-7	TRBV6-5	TRBD2	NA	15
TGTGCCAGCAGCCTGGAGGCAGGGGGCAAGGGCGGTTATAGCAATCAGCCCCAGCATTTT	CASSLEAGGKGGYSNQPQHF	TRBJ1-5	TRBV5-4	TRBD1	once	20
TGTGCCAGCAGCTTGGGACAGGTGCCCTACGAGCAGTACTTC	CASSLGQVPYEQYF	TRBJ2-7	TRBV5-4	NA	NA	14
TGTGCCAGCTCACCCCGGACTAGCGGCACAGATACGCAGTATTTT	CASSPRTSGTDTQYF	TRBJ2-3	TRBV18	TRBD2	NA	15
TGTGCCAGCAGTGAATTCGTTACGGGGACCGGGGAGCTGTTTTTT	CASSEFVTGTGELFF	TRBJ2-2	TRBV25-1	NA	NA	15
TGTGCCAGCGGAACAGGGGTCTCCTACGAGCAGTACTTC	CASGTGVSYEQYF	TRBJ2-7	TRBV7-9	TRBD1	once	13
TGTGCCAGCAGCTTGAAGACAGTCTACGAGCAGTACTTC	CASSLKTVYEQYF	TRBJ2-7	TRBV7-3	NA	few	13
TGTGCCAGCTCACCACTGGTGGGGGCAGAGACCCAGTACTTC	CASSPLVGAETQYF	TRBJ2-5	TRBV18	NA	NA	14
TGTGCCAGCAGCGGTCCCGGCTCCTACAATGAGCAGTTCTTC	CASSGPGSYNEQFF	TRBJ2-1	TRBV9	NA	NA	14
TGTGCCAGCAGCTTAGTAACAGGGGGCGGGGGCGAAAACATTCAGTACTTC	CASSLVTGGGGENIQYF	TRBJ2-4	TRBV11-2	TRBD1	NA	17
TGCGCCAGCAGCCAAACCTACACAGATACGCAGTATTTT	CASSQTYTDTQYF	TRBJ2-3	TRBV4-3	NA	NA	13
TGTGCCAGCAGTGAAACGCAGGGCCTCTCTAACTATGGCTACACCTTC	CASSETQGLSNYGYTF	TRBJ1-2	TRBV6-1	NA	NA	16
TGTGCCAGCTCACCCCTAGCGGGAGAGGAGACCCAGTACTTC	CASSPLAGEETQYF	TRBJ2-5	TRBV18	TRBD2	once	14
TGCAGCGCCCGAGGGGACTTCGGGAGCACAGATACGCAGTATTTT	CSARGDFGSTDTQYF	TRBJ2-3	TRBV29-1	NA	NA	15
TGTGCCAGCAGTTTAAGAAGGGGCAGCTCCTACGAGCAGTACTTC	CASSLRRGSSYEQYF	TRBJ2-7	TRBV28	NA	NA	15
TGTGCCAGCTCACCCGAGGGATTGGGCAATCAGCCCCAGCATTTT	CASSPEGLGNQPQHF	TRBJ1-5	TRBV18	NA	NA	15
TGTGCCAGCAGCCTTGGGACAGGGAATAATGAAAAACTGTTTTTT	CASSLGTGNNEKLFF	TRBJ1-4	TRBV7-9	TRBD1	NA	15
TGTGCAAGTCGCTTCGACAATGGGAGGCGCATCCCAGATTCAATCACAGATACGCAGTATTTT	CASRFDNGRRIPDSITDTQYF	TRBJ2-3	TRBV12-2	NA	NA	21